Following are 2 T cell receptor beta chains from one sample sequenced in a study of control samples from healthy donors and cancer patients. TCRdb's table, derived via immunoSEQ multiplex PCR, lists solely in-frame clones and lacks some. The data hold 150,000 to 200,000 clones, with around 93% observed a single time. The source material was blood. All receptors come from a woman between 55 and 75 years old in good health.

This clone was picked up one time. This rearrangement joins TRBV19 to TRBJ2-5, with TRBD2 identical over 15 bases. The V segment lost 4 bases and the J segment 5 bases; nucleotides outside the gene matches: 8. Germline V gives CDR1 LNHDA, CDR2 SQIVND (reference sequence). The CDR3 is 17 residues long. Here the CDR3 DNA reads TGTGCCAGTAGTAAAAGGACTAGCGGGGGGGCCGGGGAGACCCAGTACTTC. This encodes CASSKRTSGGAGETQYF.

This clone turned up a few times. The gene calls are TRBV10-3 and TRBJ1-1, with a tentative D call TRBD1 (5 bases). Looked up from germline, CDR1 is ENHRY and CDR2 is SYGVKD. V was pared by 8 bases and J by 1 base, with 14 bases between. This CDR3 region has 14 residues. The CDR3, as DNA: TGTGCCATCCAGGCAGGCCAGGGGAACACTGAAGCTTTCTTT. Encoded protein: CAIQAGQGNTEAFF.